The rows below give T cell receptor beta chains drawn from one sample of a study of cytotoxic CD8 clonotypes in ibrutinib-treated CLL. Clones were sequenced by immunoSEQ multiplex PCR, and TCRdb holds only the in-frame ones, with some missing. Here the sample spans some 130,000 clones, approximately 90% being singletons. The material sequenced was PBMCs, taken after 12 months of ibrutinib treatment. Receptor source: a human donor with chronic lymphocytic leukemia. Both conserved end residues are part of each CDR3. The D gene is left open where the match is weak. Size tells how often a clone was seen (once, few, many) or the class of an expanded clone, and some rows leave it out.

clone_size d_call j_call v_call cdr3_nt cdr3_aa
NA NA TRBJ2-5 TRBV6-6 TGTGCCAGCAGTTACTCCGGCCTAGTAGGCGAGACCCAGTACTTC CASSYSGLVGETQYF
NA NA TRBJ2-7 TRBV28 TGTGCCAGCAGCCGACAGTACTACGAGCAGTACTTC CASSRQYYEQYF
NA NA TRBJ1-4 TRBV10-3 TGTGCCATCAGTGAGTCGCTCATGGTCACTAATGAAAAACTGTTTTTT CAISESLMVTNEKLFF
once TRBD2 TRBJ2-3 TRBV10-3 TGTGCCATCAGTGGGGAGCTAGCGGGGATGAATACGCAGTATTTT CAISGELAGMNTQYF
NA TRBD1 TRBJ1-1 TRBV5-1 TGCGCCAGCAGCCGCCAAAAGGGACAGGGAGGGTCTGAAGCTTTCTTT CASSRQKGQGGSEAFF
once NA TRBJ2-3 TRBV10-1 TGCGCCACCAACAGGGCTAGCACAGATACGCAGTATTTT CATNRASTDTQYF
NA NA TRBJ2-1 TRBV21-1 TGTGCCAGCAGCAAATTGAAGAGGGAGGACACTGCTGTCAACTCCTACAATGAGCAGTTCTTC CASSKLKREDTAVNSYNEQFF
NA TRBD2 TRBJ2-7 TRBV7-6 TGTGCCAGCAGCTTACGAGGAAGCGGGAGTAGGACCTACGAGCAGTACTTC CASSLRGSGSRTYEQYF
NA NA TRBJ1-1 TRBV28 TGTGCCAGCAGTTGGGGTTTTGGGGGTTCGGGGGAAGCTTTCTTT CASSWGFGGSGEAFF
NA NA TRBJ1-3 TRBV28 TGTGCCATCCATCAGGGTGTATCTGGAAACACCATATATTTT CAIHQGVSGNTIYF
NA TRBD1 TRBJ2-5 TRBV11-2 TGTGCCAGCAGCTTCGACAGGGCTCAGTACTTC CASSFDRAQYF
NA NA TRBJ2-3 TRBV20-1 TGCATCACGAAACACGACAGCCCGCAGTATTTT CITKHDSPQYF
NA NA TRBJ1-2 TRBV28 TGTGCCAGCAGTTTGAACGACTATGGCTACACCTTC CASSLNDYGYTF
NA TRBD1 TRBJ1-4 TRBV7-3 TGTGCCAGCAGCTTAAGGGGACAGGGGGCCTTCGTGACTAATGAAAAACTGTTTTTT CASSLRGQGAFVTNEKLFF
NA NA TRBJ2-3 TRBV4-3 TGCGCCAGCAGCCAAGTGGCGGCGTTGCCAGATACGCAGTATTTT CASSQVAALPDTQYF
once NA TRBJ2-7 TRBV19 TGTGCCAGTAGTAGGGGCAGGCAGGGCGAGCAGTACTTC CASSRGRQGEQYF
NA NA TRBJ2-6 TRBV28 TGTGCCAGCACTCCCAGGGTCTCTGGGGCCAACGTCCTGACTTTC CASTPRVSGANVLTF
NA NA TRBJ2-3 TRBV7-9 TGTGCCAGCAGCTTGTTAGGGGACACGCAGTATTTT CASSLLGDTQYF
NA NA TRBJ2-1 TRBV2 TGTGCCAGCAGCCGGTCCCGGGGTTCCACTAGCTCCTACAATGAGCAGTTCTTC CASSRSRGSTSSYNEQFF
NA NA TRBJ2-7 TRBV5-1 TGCGCCAGCAGGGACACTTCCTACGAGCAGTACTTC CASRDTSYEQYF
NA TRBD2 TRBJ2-5 TRBV7-2 TGTGCCAGCAGCTTAGCTCTTGGCCTAGCGGGAGGGCCGGGGGGAGAGACCCAGTACTTC CASSLALGLAGGPGGETQYF
NA NA TRBJ1-6 TRBV11-3 TGTGCCAGCAGCTTGAACACCTATAATTCACCCCTCCACTTT CASSLNTYNSPLHF
NA NA TRBJ2-7 TRBV9 TGTGCCAGCAGCCCGCGAGGGGGACCCTCGGGCTACGAGCAGTACTTC CASSPRGGPSGYEQYF
NA NA TRBJ2-7 TRBV27 TGTGCCAGCGGCTCCCCTAGGGGGAGGGCCTCCTACGAGCAGTACTTC CASGSPRGRASYEQYF
NA TRBD2 TRBJ2-7 TRBV9 TGTGCCAGCAGCGTACGACTAGCGGGAGTCGAGCAGTACTTC CASSVRLAGVEQYF
NA TRBD1 TRBJ1-2 TRBV7-3 TGTGCCAGCAGCTTCTCAGGACAGGTGGATGGCTACACCTTC CASSFSGQVDGYTF
NA TRBD2 TRBJ2-5 TRBV27 TGTGCCAGCGGGAGGCCCCTGGGCGGGAGTCAAGAGACCCAGTACTTC CASGRPLGGSQETQYF
NA TRBD1 TRBJ2-5 TRBV5-1 TGCGCCAGCAGCTCCCCGACAGGGGTAGAGACCCAGTACTTC CASSSPTGVETQYF
NA NA TRBJ1-2 TRBV25-1 TGTGCCAGCAGTGATGGGACGGCTATCTATGGCTACACCTTC CASSDGTAIYGYTF
NA NA TRBJ2-7 TRBV6-5 TGTGCCAGCAGTTACGGAGAATACGAGCAGTACTTC CASSYGEYEQYF
NA NA TRBJ2-1 TRBV5-1 TGCGCCAGTACGCAGACAAGCTCCTACAATGAGCAGTTCTTC CASTQTSSYNEQFF
NA NA TRBJ1-2 TRBV27 TGTGCCAGCAGTCAGGGCTATGGCTACACCTTC CASSQGYGYTF
NA NA TRBJ1-2 TRBV4-1 TGCGCCAGCAGCCAAGGCGACAGTCGGAGGGGCTACACCTTC CASSQGDSRRGYTF
NA NA TRBJ2-7 TRBV15 TGTGCCACCAGCGATCGTGCGAGGCCGGGTGGTTTGGAGCAGTACTTC CATSDRARPGGLEQYF
once NA TRBJ2-1 TRBV9 TGTGCCAGCAGCGGGAGGGGGCAGGGTGGTGGAAGTGAGCAGTTCTTC CASSGRGQGGGSEQFF
few NA TRBJ2-1 TRBV19 TGTGCCAGTAGTAAAGTGGGCGGGAATGAGCAGTTCTTC CASSKVGGNEQFF
NA TRBD1 TRBJ1-2 TRBV4-1 TGCGCCAGCAGCCAAGATTTGAGGCAGGGGGAGCGGGATGGCTACACCTTC CASSQDLRQGERDGYTF
NA NA TRBJ2-7 TRBV5-3 TGTGCCAGAAATACAGGCACCTACGAGCAGTACTTC CARNTGTYEQYF
NA TRBD2 TRBJ2-7 TRBV5-4 TGTGCCAGCAGCCCCGGGATAGCGGGATTATCCTACGAGCAGTACTTC CASSPGIAGLSYEQYF
NA TRBD1 TRBJ1-5 TRBV7-8 TGTGCCAGCAGCACTGGATGGGGGACAGCTATGAATAGCAATCAGCCCCAGCATTTT CASSTGWGTAMNSNQPQHF
NA TRBD1 TRBJ1-3 TRBV18 TGTGCCAGCTCAGGACAGGGGTCCGGAAACACCATATATTTT CASSGQGSGNTIYF